These 14 T cell receptor beta chains share one sample of origin, sequenced in a study of response to subunit inactivated influenza vaccine. TCRdb reprocessed the RT-PCR reads with MiXCR, giving one entry per CDR3 protein. The table lists about half a million distinct CDR3 sequences, around 25% of them singletons, with 1.5% to 2% in the top ten. The sample consisted of CD4+ T cells sorted from PBMCs, taken around 5 days after vaccination. These receptors originate from a man aged 45-60 years who received an inactivated influenza vaccine.

This clonotype has just a few counts. The chain couples TRBV29-1 to TRBJ2-7; TRBD2 matches at 7 bases. Germline V gives CDR1 SQVTM, CDR2 ANQGSEA. The trim removed 4 bases at V and 2 bases at J, leaving 2 bases unmatched. The CDR3 is 12 residues long. Here the CDR3 reads CSVGGTTYEQYF. The CDR3 region has the DNA TGCAGCGTTGGCGGGACTACCTACGAGCAGTACTTC.

This clonotype was observed a few times. This chain uses TRBV7-2 with TRBJ1-2; D unclear. Germline V gene lookup returns CDR1 SGHTA and CDR2 FQGNSA. V lost 1 base and J lost 6, with 3 bases in between. The CDR3 extends over 11 amino acids. The CDR3 DNA follows: TGTGCCAGCAGCTTAGTAAATGGCTACACCTTC. Encoded protein: CASSLVNGYTF. The entire variable domain, with the rest obtained from reference TRBV7-2 and TRBJ1-2, is as follows: GAGVSQSPSNKVTEKGKDVELRCDPISGHTALYWYRQSLGQGLEFLIYFQGNSAPDKSGLPSDRFSAERTGGSVSTLTIQRTQQEDSAVYLCASSLVNGYTFGSGTRLTVV.

This clonotype has just a few counts. The chain joins TRBV6-1 to TRBJ2-5; D gene uncertain. CDR1 MNHNS and CDR2 SASEGT come from the germline V gene. This CDR3 contains 16 residues. The V and J ends lost 5 bases and 0 bases respectively, with 16 bases between them. The CDR3 DNA reads as TGTGCCAGCAGTCCCGGATCTGTCTTCAACCAAGAGACCCAGTACTTC. This translates into CASSPGSVFNQETQYF.

This clonotype has just one count. The J gene is TRBJ2-1, the V gene TRBV11-2; 14 nucleotides agree with TRBD2. CDR1 is SGHAT, CDR2 FQNNGV, per germline. The CDR3 has 19 residues. With 2 bases clipped from V and 4 bases from J, the junction kept 10 bases outside the gene matches. CDR3 in DNA: TGTGCCAGCAGCTTACCTTCGGGACTAGCGGGGGATCTGTACAATGAGCAGTTCTTC. Protein product: CASSLPSGLAGDLYNEQFF.

The CDR3 reads CASSQSRAMEQFF. The CDR3 region has the DNA TGTGCCAGCAGCCAATCCAGAGCTATGGAGCAGTTCTTC. The chain has TRBV4-2 and TRBJ2-1, with D unclear. V lost 2 bases to trimming and J lost 10 bases, with 12 bases between them. The germline gives CDR1 LGHNA, CDR2 YNFKEQ. The CDR3 extends over 13 amino acids.

As to this clonotype: One end of the junction is discordant with germline, which a read error may explain. This chain links TRBV7-2 with TRBJ2-1, with D tentatively TRBD2 (6 bases). The germline CDR1 and CDR2 sequences are SGHTA and FQGNSA. The CDR3 sequence is 12 residues long. The CDR3 DNA sequence: TGTGCCAGCAGCTTGGGACTCGGTGAGCAGGTCTTC. It specifies CASSLGLGEQVF.

The chain has TRBV6-1 and TRBJ2-5; D remains ambiguous. Germline CDR1 MNHNS, CDR2 SASEGT. The CDR3 is made up of 11 amino acids. The V end was cut by 9 bases, the J end by 1 base, with 6 bases between. CDR3 DNA: TGTGCCAGTAGGACCCAAGAGACCCAGTACTTC. It specifies CASRTQETQYF.

This clonotype was seen ten or more times. The V and J genes are TRBV6-1 and TRBJ2-7, with D uncertain. The V end lost 5 bases, the J end lost 3 bases, and 14 bases lay between the germline ends. Germline CDR1 is MNHNS and CDR2 is SASEGT. The CDR3 runs to 14 residues. CDR3 in amino acids: CASSPLSDRYEQYF. The CDR3 nucleotides are TGTGCCAGCAGTCCCCTCTCGGACCGCTACGAGCAGTACTTC.

V is TRBV28 and J is TRBJ2-1, with D tentatively TRBD2 (5 bases). Germline V gives CDR1 MDHEN, CDR2 SYDVKM. The CDR3 extends over 15 amino acids. V was clipped by 7 bases and J by 1 base, with 14 bases between them. CDR3 loop: CASTTNSASYNEQFF. The CDR3 DNA reads as TGTGCCAGCACCACTAATAGCGCTTCCTACAATGAGCAGTTCTTC.

This clonotype came up once. The J gene is TRBJ2-1, the V gene TRBV27; 7 bases align to TRBD1. V shed 10 bases and J 2 bases; nucleotides not matched to a gene: 5. The CDR3 runs to 13 residues. Per the germline V gene, CDR1 is MNHEY and CDR2 is SMNVEV (reference sequence). The CDR3 loop reads CATQGDTYNEQFF. The CDR3 DNA reads as TGTGCCACCCAGGGGGATACCTACAATGAGCAGTTCTTC.

The rearrangement uses TRBV20-1 and TRBJ2-2; D unclear. Between the trimmed V and J ends, which lost 3 bases and 7 bases, there was a span of 6 bases. This CDR3 contains 11 residues. Germline values: CDR1 DFQATT, CDR2 SNEGSKA (reference sequence). CDR3 coding DNA: TGCAGTGCTAGTTATGGCGGGGAGCTGTTTTTT. Its protein product is CSASYGGELFF.

The chain employs TRBV5-1 and TRBJ2-1, with TRBD1 identical over 12 bases. The CDR3 loop spans 16 amino acids. Germline assignment: CDR1 SGHRS and CDR2 YFSETQ. J lost 5 bases, V lost 1 base, and 4 bases had no gene match. CDR3 in DNA: TGCGCCAGCAGCTTGAGGGGACAGGGGGCCCACAATGAGCAGTTCTTC. Residues: CASSLRGQGAHNEQFF.

This clonotype was detected ten times or more. The rearrangement joins TRBV7-2 to TRBJ2-7; weak D call: TRBD2 (6 bases). CDR3 length: 13 residues. The V gene lost 3 bases and the J gene lost 3 bases, with 9 bases spanning the gap. Germline V CDR1 and CDR2: SGHTA, FQGNSA. In DNA, the CDR3 is TGTGCCAGCAGCTTTGGGGGACTCTACGAGCAGTACTTC. Protein sequence: CASSFGGLYEQYF.

Regarding this clonotype: This CDR3 fails to terminate in the conserved phenylalanine or tryptophan, so it likely reflects a read error. The chain couples TRBV5-4 to TRBJ2-1; the match to TRBD2 covers 7 bases. This CDR3 is built from 16 residues. The J segment lost 4 bases and the V segment lost 0 bases, leaving 7 bases of the junction unmatched. The germline CDR1 and CDR2 sequences are SGHNT and YYREEE (reference sequence). The CDR3: CASSLAGGGPYNEQFI. CDR3 nucleotides: TGTGCCAGCAGCTTGGCCGGGGGAGGGCCGTACAATGAGCAGTTCATC.